Below are 15 T cell receptor beta chains sequenced from a single sample in a study of T cell repertoires in cytomegalovirus infection. For these receptors, no antigen is known. TCRdb reprocessed the reads via MiXCR and lists one record per CDR3 protein. The sample has about a million distinct CDR3 sequences, about 33% seen once. Sequencing was performed on cultured CD8+ T cells from PBMCs, taken from culture after CMV antigen stimulation. These receptor sequences come from a human donor in good health (CMV status not recorded). Some clones in this sample may be carry-over from other donors' samples.

V gene TRBV6-6 combines with J gene TRBJ2-3, with TRBD1 identical over 9 bases. Germline V lookup: CDR1 MNHNY, CDR2 SVGAGI (reference sequence). J was trimmed by 4 bases and V by 3 bases; bases with no gene match: 5. This CDR3 is 15 amino acids long. The CDR3 DNA sequence: TGTGCCAGCAGTTATCGGGACAGGGTCGCAGATACGCAGTATTTT. Translating it yields CASSYRDRVADTQYF.

This clonotype was found a few times. The chain employs TRBV12-3 or TRBV12-4 and TRBJ1-1; a weak D match, TRBD1 (5 bases). This CDR3 is 12 amino acids long. Trimming stripped 6 bases from V and 11 bases from J, with 16 bases between. This chain's CDR3 is CASRSGGALAFF. The CDR3 DNA reads TGTGCCAGCAGGTCCGGGGGAGCGTTGGCTTTCTTT.

This clonotype has just a few counts. The chain links TRBV12-3 or TRBV12-4 to TRBJ2-7, with D possibly TRBD1 on 6 matching bases. Trimming removed 5 bases from V and 0 bases from J, with 11 bases in between. This CDR3 region has 14 residues. CDR3 region: CASSTGSSSYEQYV. The DNA of the CDR3 is TGTGCCAGCAGTACAGGGAGCAGCTCCTACGAGCAGTACGTC.

The J gene is TRBJ2-7, the V gene TRBV27; D is perhaps TRBD2 (6 bases). V lost 6 bases, J lost 1 base, and 10 bases lay in between. This CDR3 is built from 13 residues. Germline-derived CDR1 and CDR2 are MNHEY and SMNVEV (reference sequence). The CDR3 sequence: CASSRGKSYEQYF. The CDR3 coding sequence is TGTGCCAGCAGCCGGGGGAAGTCCTACGAGCAGTACTTC.

This clonotype was counted ten times or more. V usage is TRBV7-8 and J usage is TRBJ2-3; maybe TRBD1 (5 bases). The CDR3 contains 17 residues. Trimming took off 1 base at V and 0 bases at J, with 14 bases between the two ends. Per germline, CDR1 SGHVS and CDR2 FQNEAQ. The CDR3 DNA reads as TGTGCCAGCAGCTTAGAGCAGGGTCTGTCTAGCACAGATACGCAGTATTTT. This codes for CASSLEQGLSSTDTQYF.

Ten or more counts support this clonotype. The chain combines TRBV27 with TRBJ1-6; 7 bases are shared with TRBD1. Germline V gene lookup returns CDR1 MNHEY and CDR2 SMNVEV (reference sequence). The V segment lost 0 bases and the J segment 8 bases; nucleotides outside the gene matches: 4. The CDR3 has 15 residues. CDR3 sequence (DNA): TGTGCCAGCAGTTTATCGCGGACAGGCCATTCACCCCTCCACTTT. Amino acids: CASSLSRTGHSPLHF.

This clonotype was seen more than once but under ten times. The chain carries TRBV4-1 and TRBJ2-7; D possibly matches TRBD1 or TRBD2 (5 bases each). CDR3 length: 16 residues. CDR1 is MGHRA, CDR2 YSYEKL, per germline. The V end was cut by 0 bases, the J end by 7 bases, with 19 bases between. The CDR3 spells CASSQEYGQPGSEQYF. CDR3 DNA sequence: TGCGCCAGCAGCCAAGAATATGGGCAGCCAGGGAGTGAGCAGTACTTC.

This clonotype was counted many times. This sequence joins TRBV28 and TRBJ2-1; 9 nucleotides match TRBD1. J gave up 5 bases and V 4 bases, and 9 bases lay outside the gene matches. Germline V gene data show CDR1 as MDHEN and CDR2 as SYDVKM. The CDR3 spans 16 residues. CDR3 sequence (DNA): TGTGCCAGCAGTTCACCCCGGACAGGGGACAACAATGAGCAGTTCTTC. This translates into CASSSPRTGDNNEQFF.

On this clonotype: An end of the junction does not agree with germline; a read error may underlie this. The chain links TRBV7-2 to TRBJ2-3; D gene ambiguous. The CDR3 contains 15 residues. Germline V lookup: CDR1 SGHTA, CDR2 FQGNSA. CDR3 nucleotides: TGTGCCAGCAGCTTAGTTAGCCAGAGCACAGATATGCAGTATTTT. This sequence encodes CASSLVSQSTDMQYF.

This clonotype was counted only a few times. The chain links TRBV14 to TRBJ1-1; D is possibly TRBD1 (5 bases). This CDR3 spans 14 amino acids. Germline CDR1 reads SGHDN; CDR2 reads FVKESK. Trimming cost V 4 bases and J 1 base, with 10 bases left between them. The CDR3 coding sequence is TGTGCCAGCAGCCCCTGGGACGGGAACACTGAAGCTTTCTTT. This gives the protein CASSPWDGNTEAFF.

The V call is TRBV12-3 or TRBV12-4, the J call TRBJ2-3; the D is unclear. The CDR3 consists of 13 residues. V lost 4 bases and J 6 bases, leaving 11 bases between the germline ends. The CDR3 is CASSSSYGDTQYF. The CDR3 region has the DNA TGTGCCAGCAGTTCAAGTTACGGGGATACGCAGTATTTT.

This clonotype turned up a few times. The chain employs TRBV7-9 and TRBJ1-2; D may be TRBD1 (5 bases). The CDR3 is 15 amino acids. CDR1 and CDR2 (germline): SEHNR, FQNEAQ (reference sequence). V was clipped by 5 bases and J by 4 bases, with 17 bases between them. The CDR3 loop reads CASSTGPSTPYGYTF. CDR3 sequence (DNA): TGTGCCAGCAGCACGGGACCCTCAACCCCCTATGGCTACACCTTC.

This clonotype was seen repeatedly, ten times or more. V is TRBV4-2 and J is TRBJ1-1, with 8 bases aligning to TRBD1. This CDR3 is built from 16 residues. The junction had 7 bases not matched to a gene; V was cut back by 0 bases and J by 4 bases. The V gene's germline CDR1 is LGHNA and CDR2 YNFKEQ. The CDR3 protein is CASSQEAGGGITEAFF. The DNA for the CDR3 is TGTGCCAGCAGCCAAGAGGCAGGGGGCGGGATCACTGAAGCTTTCTTT.

The table lists this clonotype with a few counts. J is TRBJ2-3 and V is TRBV6-1; D is perhaps TRBD2 (7 bases). CDR3 length equals 13 residues. From germline, CDR1 is MNHNS and CDR2 SASEGT. Deletions cut 10 bases from V and 6 bases from J, with 17 bases between. The CDR3 DNA reads as TGTGCCACCCCGGGGGGCGCGGCGGATACGCAGTATTTT. This translates into CATPGGAADTQYF.

As regards this clonotype: A much larger clone differs by one base, so this may be a read error. This chain joins TRBV7-6 and TRBJ2-3; no reliable D call. This CDR3 region has 15 residues. The germline V and J ends were trimmed by 5 bases and 0 bases, with 12 bases remaining between them. Germline V gene sequence: CDR1 SGHVS, CDR2 FNYEAQ. The CDR3 coding sequence is TGTGCCAGCAGCCCAATGTCGGGTAGCACAGATACGCAGTATTTT. Translating it yields CASSPMSGSTDTQYF. Full variable domain (missing parts from reference TRBV7-6 and TRBJ2-3): GAGVSQSPRYKVTKRGQDVALRCDPISGHVSLYWYRQALGQGPEFLTYFNYEAQQDKSGLPNDRFSAERPEGSISTLTIQRTEQRDSAMYRCASSPMSGSTDTQYFGPGTRLTVL.